This T cell receptor (beta chain) was retrieved from a study of blood T cells in healthy people across ages. Study-wide points: As age increased, TCR beta diversity per million T cells fell in a roughly linear fashion. CMV status of donors was unknown, possibly confounding expanded clonotype changes. Naive T cell percentage by flow cytometry tracked strongly with beta diversity.

A note on this clonotype: Its target is not known.

The use of a sample-barcoded 5' primer and a J-beta primer mix characterized a second PCR of about 7 to 12 cycles. One entry per CDR3 protein results from TCRdb running MiXCR on the 5' RACE reads. The table includes some 900,000 distinct CDR3 sequences, about 48% detected once. The germline V gene encodes CDR1 MNHNS and CDR2 SASEGT. V gave up 4 bases and J gave up 8 bases; unmatched junction bases: 13. The CDR3 totals 17 residues. This chain links TRBV6-1 with TRBJ2-1; 11 bases are a match to TRBD1. The source material was blood. The sequence was collected from a man younger than 45 in good health. The CDR3 reads CASSGGLRDRGSHEQFF. CDR3 DNA sequence: TGTGCCAGCAGTGGAGGCCTCCGGGACAGGGGGTCGCATGAGCAGTTCTTC.